Given below is one T cell receptor beta chain in context. The sample is drawn from a study of shared T cell receptors in the human thymus. Sequenced by immunoSEQ multiplex PCR; TCRdb stores in-frame clones only, minus some. The table shows more than 300,000 clones, with approximately 95% occurring only once. The source material was thymocytes. The clonotype originates from a human donor.

For the CDR3, the DNA is TGTGCCAGCAGCCCTGGGGACGGCTATACCTACGAGCAGTACTTC. Translation: CASSPGDGYTYEQYF. The chain recombines TRBV28 with TRBJ2-7; D possibly uses TRBD1 or TRBD2 (5 bases each). The CDR3 runs to 15 residues. Germline V gives CDR1 MDHEN, CDR2 SYDVKM. V was clipped by 6 bases and J by 2 bases, with 17 bases between them.